This T cell receptor (beta chain) was recorded in a study of identical twins' blood T cells. Study-level information: Some 12 libraries, six alpha and six beta, gave about 50 million reads.

Study observations and caveats: Top TCRbeta clonotypes were shared more with twin than unrelated donors.

Worth noting for this clonotype: The antigen is unknown.

J lost 1 base, V lost 5 bases, and 6 bases had no gene match. In germline, CDR1 is SEHNR, CDR2 FQNEAQ (reference sequence). CDR3 length: 15 residues. TCRdb ran MiXCR on the 5' RACE reads and lists one entry per CDR3 protein. The table lists fewer than 450,000 distinct CDR3 sequences, about 28% of them singletons, with about 6.1% in the top ten. This receptor was obtained from a woman aged 18-55 years in good health. Sequenced: PBMCs. J is TRBJ1-1 and V is TRBV7-9; 8 bases are shared with TRBD1. DNA of the CDR3: TGTGCCAGCAGCAACTACAGGGGGACGAACACTGAAGCTTTCTTT. Protein: CASSNYRGTNTEAFF.